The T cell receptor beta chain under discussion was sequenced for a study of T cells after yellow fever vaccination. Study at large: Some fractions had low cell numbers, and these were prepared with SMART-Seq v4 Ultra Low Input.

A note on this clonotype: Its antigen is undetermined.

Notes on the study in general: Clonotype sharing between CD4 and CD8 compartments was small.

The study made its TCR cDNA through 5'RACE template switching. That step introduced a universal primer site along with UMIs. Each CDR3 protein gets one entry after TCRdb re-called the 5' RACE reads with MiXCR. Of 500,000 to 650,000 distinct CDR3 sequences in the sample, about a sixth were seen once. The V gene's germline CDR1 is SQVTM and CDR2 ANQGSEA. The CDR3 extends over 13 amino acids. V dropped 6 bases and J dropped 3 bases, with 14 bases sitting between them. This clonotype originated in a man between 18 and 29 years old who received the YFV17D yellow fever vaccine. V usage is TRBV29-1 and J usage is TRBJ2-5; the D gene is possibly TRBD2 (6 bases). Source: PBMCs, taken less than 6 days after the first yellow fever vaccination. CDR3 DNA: TGCAGCGTGGGAGGAGCCATCGAAGAGACCCAGTACTTC. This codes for CSVGGAIEETQYF.